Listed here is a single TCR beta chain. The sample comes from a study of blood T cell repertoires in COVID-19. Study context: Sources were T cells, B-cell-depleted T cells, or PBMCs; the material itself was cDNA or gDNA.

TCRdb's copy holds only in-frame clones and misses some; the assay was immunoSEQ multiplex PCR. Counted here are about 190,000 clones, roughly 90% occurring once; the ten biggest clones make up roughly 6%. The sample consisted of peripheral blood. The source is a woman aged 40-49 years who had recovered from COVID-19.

The CDR3 DNA sequence: TGTGCCAGCAGTCCAGGCGGGGGTGCCTATAACAATTCACCCCTCCACTTT. It encodes CASSPGGGAYNNSPLHF. The chain is built from TRBV28 and TRBJ1-6, with D possibly being TRBD1 (5 bases). Trimming removed 5 bases from V and 7 bases from J, with 21 bases in between. Germline V lookup: CDR1 MDHEN, CDR2 SYDVKM. The CDR3 covers 17 residues.